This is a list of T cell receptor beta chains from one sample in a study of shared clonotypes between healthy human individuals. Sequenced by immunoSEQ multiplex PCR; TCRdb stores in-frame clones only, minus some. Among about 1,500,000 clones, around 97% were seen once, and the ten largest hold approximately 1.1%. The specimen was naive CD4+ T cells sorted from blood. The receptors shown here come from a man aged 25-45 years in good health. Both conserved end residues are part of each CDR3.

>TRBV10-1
CASSDRGGMSNEQFF
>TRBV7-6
CASSTSGAYRNEQFF
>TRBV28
CASRRYRGHYEQYF
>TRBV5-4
CASSLLVAGSTDTQYF
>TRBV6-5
CASSWGTETYEQYF
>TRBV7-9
CASSLITGLGGSF
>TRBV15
CATSRGGGDEHEQYF
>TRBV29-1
CSVTQTASYEQYF
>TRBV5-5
CASSLDRSTLEQYF
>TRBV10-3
CAISGGSGNTIYF
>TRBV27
CASSPETPGQDVYNEQFF
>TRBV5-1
CASSRVWGEDEQFF
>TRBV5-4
CASSLAQGAGANVLTF
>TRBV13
CASSSGQDWGNEQFF